This entry describes one T cell receptor beta chain. The entry originates in a study of CD8 T cells in Susac syndrome. The CDR3 is 14 amino acids. Germline CDR1 and CDR2: MNHEY and SVGAGI. Between the trimmed V and J ends, which lost 1 base and 3 bases, there was a span of 10 bases. Reverse transcription of 0.5 to 1 ug RNA was performed with random hexamers. Each CDR3 protein is one row after TCRdb ran MiXCR on the immunoSEQ multiplex PCR reads. Counted here are about 210,000 distinct CDR3 sequences, 95% occurring once; the ten biggest clones make up around 0.099%. This sequence joins TRBV6-5 and TRBJ2-7, with a tentative D call TRBD2 (6 bases). Sequencing was performed on CD4+ T cells from PBMCs. The TCR comes from a human donor with multiple sclerosis. The CDR3 loop reads CASSYYGGDYEQYF. The CDR3 region has the DNA TGTGCCAGCAGTTACTACGGAGGGGACTACGAGCAGTACTTC.